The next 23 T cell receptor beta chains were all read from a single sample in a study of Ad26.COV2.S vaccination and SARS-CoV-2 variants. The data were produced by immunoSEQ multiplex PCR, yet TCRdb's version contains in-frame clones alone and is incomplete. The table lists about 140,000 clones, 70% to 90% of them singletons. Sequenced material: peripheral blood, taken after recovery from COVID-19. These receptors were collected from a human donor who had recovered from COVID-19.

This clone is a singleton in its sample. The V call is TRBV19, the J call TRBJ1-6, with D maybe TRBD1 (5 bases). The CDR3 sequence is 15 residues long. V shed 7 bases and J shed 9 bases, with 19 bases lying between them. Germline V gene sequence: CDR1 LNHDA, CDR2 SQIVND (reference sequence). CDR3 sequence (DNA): TGTGCCAGTAAAATACGGGGGGAAGGTGTTTCACCCCTCCACTTT. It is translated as CASKIRGEGVSPLHF.

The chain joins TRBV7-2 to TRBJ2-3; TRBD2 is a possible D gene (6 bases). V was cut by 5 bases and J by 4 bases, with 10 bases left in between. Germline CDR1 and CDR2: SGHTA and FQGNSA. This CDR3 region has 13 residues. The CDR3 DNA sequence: TGTGCCAGCAGCGGGGGAGGCGCAGATACGCAGTATTTT. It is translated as CASSGGGADTQYF. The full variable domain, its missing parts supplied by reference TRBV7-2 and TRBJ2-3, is GAGVSQSPSNKVTEKGKDVELRCDPISGHTALYWYRQSLGQGLEFLIYFQGNSAPDKSGLPSDRFSAERTGGSVSTLTIQRTQQEDSAVYLCASSGGGADTQYFGPGTRLTVL.

The CDR3 reads CSVEDERGGQGEQFF. The CDR3 DNA reads TGCAGCGTTGAAGATGAGCGGGGGGGCCAAGGCGAGCAGTTCTTC. The chain employs TRBV29-1 and TRBJ2-1; 10 positions agree with TRBD2. The V gene end was trimmed by 0 bases and the J gene end by 10 bases; junction bases not matched to a gene: 9. Germline V gives CDR1 SQVTM, CDR2 ANQGSEA. The length of the CDR3 is 15 residues.

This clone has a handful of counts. The CDR3 is CTSSQDYRPICNQPQHF. The DNA of the CDR3 is TGCACCAGCAGCCAAGATTATAGACCGATCTGCAATCAGCCCCAGCATTTT. The chain uses TRBV1 and TRBJ1-5. TRBV1 is a listed pseudogene. CDR3 length: 17 residues.

CDR3 protein: CASSVGGSGYTF. The DNA of the CDR3 is TGTGCCAGCTCGGTCGGGGGTTCGGGCTACACCTTC. The V and J genes are TRBV11-2 and TRBJ1-2; D perhaps matches TRBD1 (5 bases). Per the germline V gene, CDR1 is SGHAT and CDR2 is FQNNGV. Trimming cost V 8 bases and J 8 bases, with 15 bases left between them. The CDR3 runs to 12 residues.

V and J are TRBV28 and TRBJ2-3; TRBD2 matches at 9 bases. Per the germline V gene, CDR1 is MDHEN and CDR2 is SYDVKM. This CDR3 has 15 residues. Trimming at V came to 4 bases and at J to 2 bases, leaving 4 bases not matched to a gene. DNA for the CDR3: TGTGCCAGCAGTTCGATAGCGGGGGCCACAGATACGCAGTATTTT. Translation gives CASSSIAGATDTQYF.

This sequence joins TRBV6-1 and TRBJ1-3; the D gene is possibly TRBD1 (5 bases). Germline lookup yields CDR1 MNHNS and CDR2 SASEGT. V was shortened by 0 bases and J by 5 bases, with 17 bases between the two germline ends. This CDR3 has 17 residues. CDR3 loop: CASSEAMDTQWRNTIYF. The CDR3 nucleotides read TGTGCCAGCAGTGAAGCTATGGACACTCAATGGCGAAACACCATATATTTT.

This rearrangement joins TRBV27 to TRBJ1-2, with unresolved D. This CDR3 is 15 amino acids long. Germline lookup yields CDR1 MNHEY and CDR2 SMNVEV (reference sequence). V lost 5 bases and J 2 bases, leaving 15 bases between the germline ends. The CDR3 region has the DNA TGTGCCAGCAGTCCTAACCAGGACTGGAACTATGGCTACACCTTC. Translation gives CASSPNQDWNYGYTF.

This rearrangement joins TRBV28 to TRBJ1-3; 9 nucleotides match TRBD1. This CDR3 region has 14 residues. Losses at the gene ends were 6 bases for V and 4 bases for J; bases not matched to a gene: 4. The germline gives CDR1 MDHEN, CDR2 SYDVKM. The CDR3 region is CASSRDRAGNTIYF. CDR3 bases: TGTGCCAGCAGCCGGGACAGGGCGGGAAACACCATATATTTT.

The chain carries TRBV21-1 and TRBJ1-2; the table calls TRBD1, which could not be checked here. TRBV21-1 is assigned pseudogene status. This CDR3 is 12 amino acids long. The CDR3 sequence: CASSKDNDGYTF. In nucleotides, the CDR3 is TGTGCCAGCAGCAAAGACAACGATGGCTACACCTTC.

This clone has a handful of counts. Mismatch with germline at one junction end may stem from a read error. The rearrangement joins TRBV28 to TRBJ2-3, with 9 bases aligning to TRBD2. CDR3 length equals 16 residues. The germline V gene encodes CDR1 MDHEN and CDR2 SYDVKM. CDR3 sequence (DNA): TGTGCCAGCAGGATCCGCGTGGGGACTAGCACGGATACGCAGTATTTT. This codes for CASRIRVGTSTDTQYF.

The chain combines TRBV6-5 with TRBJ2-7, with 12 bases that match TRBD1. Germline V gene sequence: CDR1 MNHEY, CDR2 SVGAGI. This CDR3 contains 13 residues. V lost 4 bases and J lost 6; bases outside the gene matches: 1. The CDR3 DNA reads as TGTGCCAGCAGTTGGGACAGGGGGCCCGAGCAGTACTTC. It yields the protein CASSWDRGPEQYF.

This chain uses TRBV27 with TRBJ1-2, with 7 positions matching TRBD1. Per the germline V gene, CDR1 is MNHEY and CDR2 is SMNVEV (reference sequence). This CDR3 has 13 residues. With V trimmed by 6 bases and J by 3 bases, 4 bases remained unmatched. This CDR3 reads CASSSGQYYGYTF. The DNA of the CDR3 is TGTGCCAGCAGCTCGGGACAGTACTATGGCTACACCTTC.

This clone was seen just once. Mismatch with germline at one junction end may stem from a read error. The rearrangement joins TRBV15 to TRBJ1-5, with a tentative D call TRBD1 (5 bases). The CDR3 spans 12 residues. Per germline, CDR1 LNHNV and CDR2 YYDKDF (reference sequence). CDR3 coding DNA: TGTACCACCCTGGGAGGGGAACAGCCCCAGCATTTT. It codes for CTTLGGEQPQHF.

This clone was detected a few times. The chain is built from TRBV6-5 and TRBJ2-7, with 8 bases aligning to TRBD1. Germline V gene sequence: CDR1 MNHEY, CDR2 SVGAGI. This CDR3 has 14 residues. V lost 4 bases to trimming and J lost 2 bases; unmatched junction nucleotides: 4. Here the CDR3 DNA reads TGTGCCAGCAGTTGGAGGACAGGGCCCTACGAGCAGTACTTC. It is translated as CASSWRTGPYEQYF.

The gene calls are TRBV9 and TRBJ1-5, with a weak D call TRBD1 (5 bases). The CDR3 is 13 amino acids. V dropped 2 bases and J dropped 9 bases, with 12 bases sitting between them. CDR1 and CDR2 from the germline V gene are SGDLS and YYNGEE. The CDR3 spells CASSVGPTTPQHF. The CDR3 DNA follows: TGTGCCAGCAGCGTGGGGCCCACGACGCCCCAGCATTTT.

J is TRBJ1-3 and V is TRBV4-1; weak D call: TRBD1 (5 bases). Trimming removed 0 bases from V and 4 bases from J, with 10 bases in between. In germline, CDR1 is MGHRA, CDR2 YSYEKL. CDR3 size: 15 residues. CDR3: CASSQEGRGGNTIYF. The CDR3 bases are TGCGCCAGCAGCCAAGAGGGGCGCGGAGGAAACACCATATATTTT.

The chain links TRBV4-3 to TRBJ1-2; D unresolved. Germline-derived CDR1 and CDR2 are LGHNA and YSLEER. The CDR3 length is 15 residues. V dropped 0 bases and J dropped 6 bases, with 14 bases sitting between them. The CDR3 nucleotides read TGCGCCAGCAGCCAAGAAGGGTCGGCAGGCCATGGCTACACCTTC. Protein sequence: CASSQEGSAGHGYTF.

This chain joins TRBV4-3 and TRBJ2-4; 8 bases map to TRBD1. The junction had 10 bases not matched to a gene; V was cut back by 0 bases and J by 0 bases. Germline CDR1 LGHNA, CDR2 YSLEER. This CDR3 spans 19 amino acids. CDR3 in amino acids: CASSQDPRTGIRAKNIQYF. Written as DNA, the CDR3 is TGCGCCAGCAGCCAAGACCCCAGGACAGGGATACGAGCCAAAAACATTCAGTACTTC.

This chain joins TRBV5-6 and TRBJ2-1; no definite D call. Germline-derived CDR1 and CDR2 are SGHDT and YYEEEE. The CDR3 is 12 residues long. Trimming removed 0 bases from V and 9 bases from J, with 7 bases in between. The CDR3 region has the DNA TGTGCCAGCAGCTTGGTGACGGCTGAGCAGTTCTTC. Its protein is CASSLVTAEQFF.

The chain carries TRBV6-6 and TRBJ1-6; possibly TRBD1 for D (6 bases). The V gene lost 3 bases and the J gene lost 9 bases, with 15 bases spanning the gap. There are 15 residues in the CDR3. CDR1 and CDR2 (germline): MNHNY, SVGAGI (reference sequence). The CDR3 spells CASSYSTGSSSPLHF. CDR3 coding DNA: TGTGCCAGCAGTTATTCAACAGGGAGCAGTTCACCCCTCCACTTT.

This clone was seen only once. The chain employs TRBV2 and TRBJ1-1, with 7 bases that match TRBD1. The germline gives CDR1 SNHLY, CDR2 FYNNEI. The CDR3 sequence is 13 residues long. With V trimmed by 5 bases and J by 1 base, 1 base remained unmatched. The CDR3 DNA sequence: TGTGCCAGCAGTAGACAGGGGAACACTGAAGCTTTCTTT. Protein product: CASSRQGNTEAFF.

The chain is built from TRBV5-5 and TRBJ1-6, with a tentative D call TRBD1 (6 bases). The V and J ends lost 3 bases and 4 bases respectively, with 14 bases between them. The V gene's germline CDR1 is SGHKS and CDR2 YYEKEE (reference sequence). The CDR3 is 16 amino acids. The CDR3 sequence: CASSWGDGQYNSPLHF. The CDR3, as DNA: TGTGCCAGCAGCTGGGGGGACGGACAGTATAATTCACCCCTCCACTTT.